Below are 14 T cell receptor beta chains sequenced from a single sample in a study of T cell responses to AZD1222 COVID-19 vaccine (dated by TCRdb to about 2021). Interpreted using the paper, the time point label stands for: baseline before first vaccination. Library preparation employed the immunoSEQ multiplex PCR assay. In its TCRdb copy, this immuneACCESS table keeps in-frame sequences only and misses some clones. Where compared with another copy, unresolved V genes explain less than half of these, and the others have no known cause. Present in this sample are 85,000 to 90,000 clones, roughly 90% of which were seen just once. The biggest ten clones account for around 2% of the sample. The sample here was peripheral blood, taken on day 0 of AZD1222 vaccination. The receptors were sampled from an adult in good health.

The chain joins TRBV4-1 to TRBJ1-1; no definite D call. This CDR3 contains 14 residues. Trimming pared 6 bases from V and 1 base from J, leaving 12 bases between. Germline V gene data show CDR1 as MGHRA and CDR2 as YSYEKL. The CDR3 spells CASRVLTGNTEAFF. In nucleotides, the CDR3 is TGCGCCAGCAGGGTTCTAACGGGGAACACTGAAGCTTTCTTT.

CDR3 in DNA: TGCGCCAGCAAGGGAGCCGGGACAGCGAACACCGGGGAGCTGTTTTTT. It specifies CASKGAGTANTGELFF. This chain uses TRBV5-1 with TRBJ2-2, with TRBD1 matching 7 bases. This CDR3 has 16 amino acids. With V trimmed by 6 bases and J by 0 bases, 8 bases remained unmatched. Germline values: CDR1 SGHRS, CDR2 YFSETQ.

The rearrangement joins TRBV19 to TRBJ1-5; 10 bases fit TRBD1. The CDR3 loop spans 16 amino acids. Looked up from germline, CDR1 is LNHDA and CDR2 is SQIVND (reference sequence). Trimming cost V 2 bases and J 4 bases; bases outside gene matches: 5. The CDR3 DNA reads as TGTGCCAGTAGTATATTCGGACAGGGGGGGAATCAGCCCCAGCATTTT. It translates to CASSIFGQGGNQPQHF.

CDR3: CAWSVLLGELFF. In DNA, the CDR3 is TGTGCCTGGAGTGTACTTTTGGGGGAGCTGTTTTTT. The chain uses TRBV30 and TRBJ2-2; D unresolved. Trimming left V 0 bases short and J 8 bases short, with 7 bases between. The CDR3 covers 12 residues. Germline CDR1 and CDR2: GTSNPN and SVGIG (reference sequence). Looking up the rest from reference TRBV30 and TRBJ2-2 gives the full variable domain: SQTIHQWPATLVQPVGSPLSLECTVEGTSNPNLYWYRQAAGRGLQLLFYSVGIGQISSEVPQNLSASRPQDRQFILSSKKLLLSDSGFYLCAWSVLLGELFFGEGSRLTVL.

The gene calls are TRBV5-4 and TRBJ2-5; 7 bases match TRBD2. V was clipped by 4 bases and J by 2 bases; unmatched bases: 8. The CDR3 has 15 residues. The V gene's germline CDR1 is SGHNT and CDR2 YYREEE (reference sequence). The CDR3 sequence is CASSPPPGGQETQYF. In DNA, the CDR3 is TGTGCCAGCAGCCCCCCCCCGGGGGGACAAGAGACCCAGTACTTC.

The V call is TRBV6-5, the J call TRBJ1-1, with no clear D. V dropped 2 bases and J dropped 0 bases, with 13 bases sitting between them. The CDR3 extends over 16 amino acids. Looked up from germline, CDR1 is MNHEY and CDR2 is SVGAGI. CDR3 sequence reads: CASSYLDGLMNTEAFF. CDR3 in DNA: TGTGCCAGCAGTTACCTGGACGGTCTCATGAACACTGAAGCTTTCTTT.

CDR3 sequence (DNA): TGTGCCAGCAGCCTACCTGGGGGGCCCTACGAGCAGTACTTC. This encodes CASSLPGGPYEQYF. This chain links TRBV7-2 with TRBJ2-7; D possibly uses TRBD1 or TRBD2 (6 bases each). Trimming pared 5 bases from V and 2 bases from J, leaving 13 bases between. The CDR3 has 14 residues. Germline CDR1 and CDR2: SGHTA and FQGNSA.

This clone was observed once. This sequence joins TRBV5-1 and TRBJ2-5, with 7 nucleotides matching TRBD1. V lost 0 bases and J lost 2; bases outside the gene matches: 4. Germline values: CDR1 SGHRS, CDR2 YFSETQ. The CDR3 sequence is 15 residues long. The DNA of the CDR3 is TGCGCCAGCAGCTTGGTCGGGACAGATCAAGAGACCCAGTACTTC. Translating it yields CASSLVGTDQETQYF.

This clone was counted a few times. The chain recombines TRBV14 with TRBJ1-2; no firm D call. The germline V gene encodes CDR1 SGHDN and CDR2 FVKESK. The V gene lost 0 bases and the J gene lost 0 bases, with 14 bases spanning the gap. The CDR3 runs 17 residues. The CDR3 region has the DNA TGTGCCAGCAGCCAAGATCCGTGGGGTCAATCTAACTATGGCTACACCTTC. Translation: CASSQDPWGQSNYGYTF.

This clone occurred once. V and J are TRBV28 and TRBJ1-5; tentative D call: TRBD1 (5 bases). In germline, CDR1 is MDHEN, CDR2 SYDVKM. The CDR3 totals 14 residues. V was shortened by 8 bases and J by 0 bases, with 11 bases between the two germline ends. In DNA form, the CDR3 reads TGTGCCAGCTGTCGTGGGGGTAGCAATCAGCCCCAGCATTTT. Its translation is CASCRGGSNQPQHF.

The chain combines TRBV18 with TRBJ2-7; TRBD1 agrees at 10 bases. The CDR3 runs 15 residues. From germline, CDR1 is KGHSH and CDR2 LQKENI. The J segment lost 6 bases and the V segment lost 4 bases, leaving 9 bases of the junction unmatched. The chain's CDR3 is CASSLAGTGAREQYF. In DNA, the CDR3 is TGTGCCAGCTCACTTGCCGGGACAGGGGCCCGCGAGCAGTACTTC.

This sequence joins TRBV18 and TRBJ1-2; 10 bases match TRBD1. The CDR3 runs to 13 residues. CDR1 is KGHSH, CDR2 LQKENI, per germline. Losses at the gene ends were 5 bases for V and 8 bases for J; bases not matched to a gene: 5. The CDR3 DNA reads TGTGCCAGCTCAGCCCGGGACAGGGGCGGCTACACCTTC. Its translation is CASSARDRGGYTF.

This CDR3 is CASSPPGLAGEETQYF. CDR3 nucleotides: TGTGCCAGCTCACCCCCGGGACTAGCGGGAGAAGAGACCCAGTACTTC. The chain uses TRBV18 and TRBJ2-5, with TRBD2 identical over 14 bases. Germline trimming cut 3 bases from V and 3 bases from J; bases unmatched to any gene: 3. The germline gives CDR1 KGHSH, CDR2 LQKENI. The CDR3 loop spans 16 amino acids.

This chain uses TRBV30 with TRBJ1-2; no reliable D call. V gave up 2 bases and J gave up 5 bases, with 15 bases separating them. The CDR3 runs 14 residues. Per the germline V gene, CDR1 is GTSNPN and CDR2 is SVGIG (reference sequence). CDR3 sequence (DNA): TGTGCCTGGAGTATGCGGGAGGCAGTGTATGGCTACACCTTC. Protein sequence: CAWSMREAVYGYTF. The entire variable domain, with the rest obtained from reference TRBV30 and TRBJ1-2, is as follows: SQTIHQWPATLVQPVGSPLSLECTVEGTSNPNLYWYRQAAGRGLQLLFYSVGIGQISSEVPQNLSASRPQDRQFILSSKKLLLSDSGFYLCAWSMREAVYGYTFGSGTRLTVV.